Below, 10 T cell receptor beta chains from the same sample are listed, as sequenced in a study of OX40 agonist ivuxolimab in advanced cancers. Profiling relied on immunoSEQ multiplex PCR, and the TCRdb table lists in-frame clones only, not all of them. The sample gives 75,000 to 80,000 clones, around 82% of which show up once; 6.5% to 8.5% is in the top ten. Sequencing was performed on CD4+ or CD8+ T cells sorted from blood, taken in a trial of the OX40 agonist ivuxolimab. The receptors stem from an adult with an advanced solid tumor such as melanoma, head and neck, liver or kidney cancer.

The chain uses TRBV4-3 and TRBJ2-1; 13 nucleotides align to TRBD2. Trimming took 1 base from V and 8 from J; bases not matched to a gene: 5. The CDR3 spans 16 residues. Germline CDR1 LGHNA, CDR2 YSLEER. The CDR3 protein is CASSQGTSGGLDEQFF. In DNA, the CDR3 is TGCGCCAGCAGCCAAGGGACTAGCGGGGGTCTCGATGAGCAGTTCTTC.

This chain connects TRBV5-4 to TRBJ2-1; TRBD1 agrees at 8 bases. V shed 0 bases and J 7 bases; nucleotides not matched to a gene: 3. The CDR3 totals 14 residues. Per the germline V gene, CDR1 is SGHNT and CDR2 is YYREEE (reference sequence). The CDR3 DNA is TGTGCCAGCAGCTTGGAGGACAGGGCAAATGAGCAGTTCTTC. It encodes CASSLEDRANEQFF.

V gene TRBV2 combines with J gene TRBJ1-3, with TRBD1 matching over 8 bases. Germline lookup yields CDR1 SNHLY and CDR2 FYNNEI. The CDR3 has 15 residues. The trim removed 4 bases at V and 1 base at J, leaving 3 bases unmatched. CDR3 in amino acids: CASSGTGTSGNTIYF. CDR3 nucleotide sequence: TGTGCCAGCAGTGGGACAGGGACTTCTGGAAACACCATATATTTT.

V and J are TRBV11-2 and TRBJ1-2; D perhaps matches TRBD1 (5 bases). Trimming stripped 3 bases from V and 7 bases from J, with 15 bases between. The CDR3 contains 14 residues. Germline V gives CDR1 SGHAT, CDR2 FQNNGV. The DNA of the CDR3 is TGTGCCAGCAGCTTTACGACCGGGGCGGTTGGCTACACCTTC. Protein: CASSFTTGAVGYTF.

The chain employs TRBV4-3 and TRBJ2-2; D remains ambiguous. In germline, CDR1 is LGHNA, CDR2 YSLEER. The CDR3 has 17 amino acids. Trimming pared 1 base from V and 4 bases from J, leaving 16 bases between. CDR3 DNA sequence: TGCGCCAGCAGCCAAGCGGTCCGGGCGGCAGGCACCGGGGAGCTGTTTTTT. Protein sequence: CASSQAVRAAGTGELFF.

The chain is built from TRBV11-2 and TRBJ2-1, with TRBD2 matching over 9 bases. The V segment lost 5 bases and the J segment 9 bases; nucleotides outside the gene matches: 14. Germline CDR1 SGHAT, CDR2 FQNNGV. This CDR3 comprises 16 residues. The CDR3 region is CASSPGLASLRGEQFF. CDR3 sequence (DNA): TGTGCCAGCAGCCCAGGACTAGCGAGTTTACGTGGTGAGCAGTTCTTC.

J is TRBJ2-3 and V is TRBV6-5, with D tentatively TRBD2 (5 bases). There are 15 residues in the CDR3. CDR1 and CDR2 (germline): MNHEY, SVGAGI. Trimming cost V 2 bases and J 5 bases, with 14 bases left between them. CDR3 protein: CASSYVAGGVDTQYF. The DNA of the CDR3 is TGTGCCAGCAGTTACGTGGCGGGTGGCGTAGATACGCAGTATTTT.

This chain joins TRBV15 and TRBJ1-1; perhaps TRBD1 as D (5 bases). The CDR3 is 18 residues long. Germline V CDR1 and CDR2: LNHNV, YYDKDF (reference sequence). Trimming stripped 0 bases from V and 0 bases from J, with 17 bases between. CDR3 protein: CATSRDYFTGTLNTEAFF. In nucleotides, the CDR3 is TGTGCCACCAGCAGAGATTATTTCACGGGGACCTTGAACACTGAAGCTTTCTTT.

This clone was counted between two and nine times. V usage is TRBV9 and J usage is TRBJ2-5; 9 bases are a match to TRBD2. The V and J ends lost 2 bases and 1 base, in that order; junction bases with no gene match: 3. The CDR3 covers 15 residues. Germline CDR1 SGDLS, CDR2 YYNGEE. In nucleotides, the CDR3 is TGTGCCAGCAGCGTGAGCGGGAGGCCCCAAGAGACCCAGTACTTC. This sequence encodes CASSVSGRPQETQYF.

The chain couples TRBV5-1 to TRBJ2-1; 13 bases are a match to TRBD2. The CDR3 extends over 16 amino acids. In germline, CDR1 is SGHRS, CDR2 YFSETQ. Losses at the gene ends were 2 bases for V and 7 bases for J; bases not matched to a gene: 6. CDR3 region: CASSFPLTSGGNEQFF. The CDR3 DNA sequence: TGCGCCAGCAGCTTCCCTTTGACTAGCGGGGGGAATGAGCAGTTCTTC.